The source of this T cell receptor beta chain is a study of CD8+ T cells in alopecia areata (dated by TCRdb to about 2018). With regard to the full study: Treated patients were enrolled in an open-label pilot trial of oral tofacitinib at 5 to 10 mg twice daily for moderate-to-severe alopecia areata. Scalp tissue and sorted CD4+ and CD8+ peripheral blood T cells from patchy and totalis/universalis alopecia areata patients and from healthy controls were covered by human TCRbeta sequencing. The SALT score, which quantifies the percentage of affected scalp surface area, was used to measure disease severity in treated patients. Patients stayed on tofacitinib for 6 to 18 months and then had 6 months of follow-up off drug so that delayed response and recurrence could be assessed. TCRbeta CDR3 regions were amplified by immunoSEQ multiplex PCR using 35 Vbeta forward and 13 Jbeta reverse primers. RNA was extracted with the PAXgene miRNA kit for fixed scalp, the miRNeasy kit for PBMCs, and the RNeasy kit for mouse skin. Biopsies were taken from tofacitinib-treated patients at baseline and again at 4 and 24 weeks into treatment, and several of those patients also had a later scalp biopsy. To study T cell clonal expansion in alopecia areata, the researchers applied high-throughput TCRbeta sequencing to both the C3H/HeJ mouse model and human patients. Scalp clonality was compared across normal scalp (n=4), patchy alopecia areata scalp (n=8), and alopecia totalis/universalis scalp (n=8). Overall study outcomes, separate from this receptor: Shared TCR sequences between patients were less evident than in mice, which may be partly attributable to HLA diversity in the patient population. During tofacitinib treatment, many expanded lesional clones remained in scalp and blood, and this persistence may partly explain relapse after treatment is stopped. Compared with normal scalp, lesional scalp, particularly in alopecia totalis/universalis, had higher clonality and more expanded CD8+ clones, which suggests antigenic drive. Tofacitinib significantly decreased scalp clonality and the number of expanded CD8+ clones among the top 100 scalp clones. Unlike mouse skin, where gammadelta T cells dominate, normal human skin contains resident alphabeta T cells that get sequenced too, which complicates analysis of the scalp TCR repertoire. Because the treated cohort was small and included a single nonresponder, larger studies are needed to assess links between baseline CD8+ expansion and response.

This clone was recorded a few times. Its antigen remains unidentified. No base quality information exists; no much larger clone differs at one position. Interpreted using the paper, the treatment or condition label stands for: oral pan-JAK inhibitor, 5-10 mg twice daily. Lesional scalp punch biopsies and peripheral blood were obtained from alopecia areata patients. PBMCs were isolated by density centrifugation and stained for CD3, CD4 and CD8, after which CD4+ and CD8+ T cells were sorted on a FACSAria. Library preparation used the immunoSEQ multiplex PCR assay. RNA was extracted from all samples and reverse transcribed into cDNA, which served as template for TCR sequencing. First-strand cDNA was synthesized using SuperScript III with a 2:1 mix of oligo-dT and random hexamers. A synthetic immune receptor repertoire was used to assess amplification bias, and residual bias was removed computationally. Processing in the source paper ran as follows. Raw reads were preprocessed for error removal, and CDR3 was defined according to IMGT conventions as running from the conserved cysteine to phenylalanine. Clonality was computed as 1 minus the Shannon entropy, with the entropy normalized by log2 of the number of productive unique TCRs. Scalp TCRbeta sequences were cross-referenced with sorted blood CD4 and CD8 repertoires so that the CD4 or CD8 identity of scalp clones could be inferred. This immuneACCESS table, as held by TCRdb, lists in-frame sequences with V and J called but not all clones. Of the missing ones, under half trace to an unresolved V gene in checked studies; the others have no known cause. V and J calls plus clone size are reproduced from that table; the DNA served to infer D and trimming. In all, the sample holds roughly 280,000 clones, and about 62% of those were seen once. The top ten hold about 0.9% of the sample.

The trim is 4 bases for V and 6 bases for J, with a gap of 19 bases between the germline ends. Its CDR3 holds 16 amino acids, cysteine through phenylalanine. The only DNA kept is the CDR3, 48 bases in frame from the first base. The input for sequencing was CD4+ T cells sorted from blood, taken around week 54, from a patient treated with tofacitinib. In this chain, TRBV23-1 is recombined with TRBJ2-1, and perhaps TRBD1 as D gene, on 6 matching bases. TRBV23-1 is known as an ORF, though its function is uncertain. The origin of this receptor is a human donor with alopecia areata. The DNA sequence is given as TGCGCCAGCAGTCGAGCGGCCAGGGGAATTTGCAATGAGCAGTTCTTC. Its amino acids are CASSRAARGICNEQFF.